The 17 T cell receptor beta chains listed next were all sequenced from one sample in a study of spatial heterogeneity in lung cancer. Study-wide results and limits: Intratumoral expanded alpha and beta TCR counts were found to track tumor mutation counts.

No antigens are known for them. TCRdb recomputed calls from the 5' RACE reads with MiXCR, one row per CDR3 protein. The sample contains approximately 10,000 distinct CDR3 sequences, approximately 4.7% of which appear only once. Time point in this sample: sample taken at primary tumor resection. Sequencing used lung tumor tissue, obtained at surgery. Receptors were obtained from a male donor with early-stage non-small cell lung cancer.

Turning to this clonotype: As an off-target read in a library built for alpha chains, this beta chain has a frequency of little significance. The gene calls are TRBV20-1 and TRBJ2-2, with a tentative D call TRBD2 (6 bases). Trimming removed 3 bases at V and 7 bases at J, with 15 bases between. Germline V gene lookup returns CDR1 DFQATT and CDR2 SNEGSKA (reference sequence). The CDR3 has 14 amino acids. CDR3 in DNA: TGCAGTGCTAGCCACACTAGCATTCACGGGGAGCTGTTTTTT. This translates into CSASHTSIHGELFF.

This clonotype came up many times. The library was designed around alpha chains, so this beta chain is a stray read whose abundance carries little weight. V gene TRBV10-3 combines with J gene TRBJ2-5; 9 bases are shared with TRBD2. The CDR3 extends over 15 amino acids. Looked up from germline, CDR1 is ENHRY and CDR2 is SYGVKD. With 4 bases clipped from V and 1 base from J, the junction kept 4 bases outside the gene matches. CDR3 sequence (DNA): TGTGCCATCAGTGCCGCTAGCGGGACCCAAGAGACCCAGTACTTC. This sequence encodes CAISAASGTQETQYF.

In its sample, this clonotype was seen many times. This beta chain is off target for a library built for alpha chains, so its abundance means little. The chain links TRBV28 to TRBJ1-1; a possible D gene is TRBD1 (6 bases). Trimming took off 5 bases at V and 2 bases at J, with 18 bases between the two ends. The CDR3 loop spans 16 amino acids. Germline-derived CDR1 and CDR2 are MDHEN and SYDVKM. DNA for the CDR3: TGTGCCAGCAGTAGAATCAGGGGTCGGGGTAACACTGAAGCTTTCTTT. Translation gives CASSRIRGRGNTEAFF.

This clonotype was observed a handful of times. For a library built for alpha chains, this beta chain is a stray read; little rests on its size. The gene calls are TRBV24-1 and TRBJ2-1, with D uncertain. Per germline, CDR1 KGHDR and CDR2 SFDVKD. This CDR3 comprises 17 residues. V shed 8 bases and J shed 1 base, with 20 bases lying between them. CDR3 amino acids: CATTPRDGTSSYNEQFF. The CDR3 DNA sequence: TGTGCCACCACGCCCCGCGATGGCACCAGTTCCTACAATGAGCAGTTCTTC.

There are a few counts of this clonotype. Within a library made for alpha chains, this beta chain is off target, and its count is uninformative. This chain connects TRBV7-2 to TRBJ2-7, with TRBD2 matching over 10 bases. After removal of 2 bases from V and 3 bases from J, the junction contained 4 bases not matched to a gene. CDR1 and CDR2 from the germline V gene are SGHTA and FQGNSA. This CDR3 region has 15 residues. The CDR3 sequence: CASSLNPSGSYEQYF. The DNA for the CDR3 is TGTGCCAGCAGCTTAAACCCTAGCGGGAGCTACGAGCAGTACTTC.

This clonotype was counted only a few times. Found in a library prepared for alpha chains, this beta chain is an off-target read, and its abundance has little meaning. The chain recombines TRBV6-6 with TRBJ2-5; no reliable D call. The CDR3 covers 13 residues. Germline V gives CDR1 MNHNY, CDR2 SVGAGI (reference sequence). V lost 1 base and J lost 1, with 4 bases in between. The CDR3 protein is CASSYFGQETQYF. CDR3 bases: TGTGCCAGCAGTTACTTCGGCCAAGAGACCCAGTACTTC.

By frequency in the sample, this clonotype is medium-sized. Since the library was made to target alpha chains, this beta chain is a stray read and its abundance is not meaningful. CDR3 sequence reads: CASSPQLNQPQHF. The CDR3 bases are TGTGCCAGCAGTCCGCAGTTAAATCAGCCCCAGCATTTT. The chain joins TRBV2 to TRBJ1-5; D unclear. The germline CDR1 and CDR2 sequences are SNHLY and FYNNEI. Trimming took 5 bases from V and 4 from J, leaving 9 bases between them. CDR3 size: 13 residues.

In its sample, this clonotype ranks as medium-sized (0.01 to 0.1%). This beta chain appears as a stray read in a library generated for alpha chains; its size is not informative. The CDR3 region is CSAGWEVPFSDTQYF. In DNA, the CDR3 is TGCAGTGCTGGATGGGAGGTGCCCTTCTCAGATACGCAGTATTTT. The rearrangement joins TRBV20-1 to TRBJ2-3, with D perhaps matching TRBD2 (6 bases). Trimming left V 5 bases short and J 4 bases short, with 19 bases between. The CDR3 loop spans 15 amino acids. Per germline, CDR1 DFQATT and CDR2 SNEGSKA (reference sequence).

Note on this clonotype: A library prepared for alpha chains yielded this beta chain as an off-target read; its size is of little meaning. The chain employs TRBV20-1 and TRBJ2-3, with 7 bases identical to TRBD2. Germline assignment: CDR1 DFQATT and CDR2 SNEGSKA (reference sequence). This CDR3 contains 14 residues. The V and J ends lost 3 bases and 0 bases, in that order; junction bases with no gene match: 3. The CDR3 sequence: CSARSGASTDTQYF. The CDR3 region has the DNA TGCAGTGCTAGGAGCGGGGCTAGCACAGATACGCAGTATTTT.

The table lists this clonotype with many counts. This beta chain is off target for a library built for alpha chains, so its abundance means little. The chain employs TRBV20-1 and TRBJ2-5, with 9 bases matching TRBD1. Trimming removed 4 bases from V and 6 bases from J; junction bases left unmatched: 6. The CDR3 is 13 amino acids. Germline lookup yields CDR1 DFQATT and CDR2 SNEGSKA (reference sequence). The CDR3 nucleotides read TGCAGTGCTACCAGAGACAGGGGGAAGACCCAGTACTTC. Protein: CSATRDRGKTQYF.

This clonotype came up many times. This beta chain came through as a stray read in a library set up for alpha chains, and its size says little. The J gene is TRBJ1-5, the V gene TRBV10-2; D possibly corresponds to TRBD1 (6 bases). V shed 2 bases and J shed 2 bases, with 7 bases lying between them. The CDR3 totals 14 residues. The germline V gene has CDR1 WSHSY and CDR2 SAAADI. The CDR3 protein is CASSEAGGNQPQHF. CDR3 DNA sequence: TGCGCCAGCAGTGAGGCAGGGGGCAATCAGCCCCAGCATTTT.

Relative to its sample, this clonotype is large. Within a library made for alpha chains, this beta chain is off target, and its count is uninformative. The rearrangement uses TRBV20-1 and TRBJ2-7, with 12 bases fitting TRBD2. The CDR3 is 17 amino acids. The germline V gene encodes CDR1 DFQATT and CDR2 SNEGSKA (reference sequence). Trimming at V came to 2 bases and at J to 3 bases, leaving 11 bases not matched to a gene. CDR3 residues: CSARTVTSGGYRYEQYF. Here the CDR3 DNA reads TGCAGTGCTAGAACTGTGACTAGCGGGGGTTATCGCTACGAGCAGTACTTC.

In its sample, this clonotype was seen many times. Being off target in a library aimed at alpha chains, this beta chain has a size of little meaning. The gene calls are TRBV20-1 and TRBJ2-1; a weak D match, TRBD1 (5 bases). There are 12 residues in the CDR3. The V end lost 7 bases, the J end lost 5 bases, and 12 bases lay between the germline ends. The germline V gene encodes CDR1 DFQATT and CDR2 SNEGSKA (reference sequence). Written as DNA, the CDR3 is TGCAGTGTAAAGGGGATTGACAATGAGCAGTTCTTC. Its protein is CSVKGIDNEQFF.

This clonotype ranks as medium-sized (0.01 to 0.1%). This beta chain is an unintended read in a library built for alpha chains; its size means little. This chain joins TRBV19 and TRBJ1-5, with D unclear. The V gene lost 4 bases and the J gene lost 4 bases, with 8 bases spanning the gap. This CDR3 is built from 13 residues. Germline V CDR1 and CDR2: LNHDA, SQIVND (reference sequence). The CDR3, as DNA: TGTGCCAGTAGTAGGAGAGGGAATCAGCCCCAGCATTTT. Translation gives CASSRRGNQPQHF.

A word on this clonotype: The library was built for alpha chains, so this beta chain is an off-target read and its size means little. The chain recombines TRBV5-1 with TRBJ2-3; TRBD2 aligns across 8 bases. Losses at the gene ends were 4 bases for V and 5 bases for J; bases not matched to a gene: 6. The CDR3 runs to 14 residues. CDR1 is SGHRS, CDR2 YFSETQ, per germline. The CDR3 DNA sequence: TGCGCCAGCAGCCCGGGGGGGCCCGGAGATACGCAGTATTTT. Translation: CASSPGGPGDTQYF. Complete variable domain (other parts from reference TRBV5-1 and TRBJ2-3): KAGVTQTPRYLIKTRGQQVTLSCSPISGHRSVSWYQQTPGQGLQFLFEYFSETQRNKGNFPGRFSGRQFSNSRSEMNVSTLELGDSALYLCASSPGGPGDTQYFGPGTRLTVL.

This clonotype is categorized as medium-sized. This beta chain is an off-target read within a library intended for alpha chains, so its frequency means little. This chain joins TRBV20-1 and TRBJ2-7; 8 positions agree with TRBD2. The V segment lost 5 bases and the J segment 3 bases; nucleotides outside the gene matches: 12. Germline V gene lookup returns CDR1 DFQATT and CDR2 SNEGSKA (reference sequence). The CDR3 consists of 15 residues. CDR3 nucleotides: TGCAGTGCTCCGATTTGGGCGGGGGGTAACTACGAGCAGTACTTC. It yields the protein CSAPIWAGGNYEQYF.

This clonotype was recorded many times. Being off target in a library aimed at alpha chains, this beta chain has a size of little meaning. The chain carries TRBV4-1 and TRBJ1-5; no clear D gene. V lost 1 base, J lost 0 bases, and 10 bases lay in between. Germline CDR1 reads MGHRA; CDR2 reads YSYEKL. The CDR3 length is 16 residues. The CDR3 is CASSQAWSSSNQPQHF. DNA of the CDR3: TGCGCCAGCAGCCAAGCGTGGTCTTCTAGCAATCAGCCCCAGCATTTT.